This is a list of T cell receptor beta chains from one sample in a study of response to subunit inactivated influenza vaccine. TCRdb analysed the RT-PCR reads with MiXCR anew, one entry per CDR3 protein. The table shows around 650,000 distinct CDR3 sequences, with approximately 15% occurring only once. The sequencing used PBMCs from blood, collected about 13 days after vaccination. The origin of the receptors is a man aged 45 to 65 who received an inactivated influenza vaccine. The conserved cysteine and the conserved F or W are not part of the CDR3 here.

TRBV4-1	TRBJ1-1	ASSQPRRSFPEAF
TRBV5-1	TRBJ2-1	ASNRLAGVDYNEQF
TRBV5-1	TRBJ2-3	ASRIFPTEYTQY
TRBV6-1	TRBJ2-1	ASSQRGQAGGEQF
TRBV4-3	TRBJ2-1	ASSQDGQAGVNEQF
TRBV6-1	TRBJ1-2	ASSVGGGRGYT
TRBV6-2/TRBV6-3	TRBJ2-2	ASSFPTDRSYPNTGELF
TRBV6-2/TRBV6-3	TRBJ1-1	ASSYNSIYTEAF
TRBV4-2	TRBJ2-1	ASSQDRGGRHNEQF
TRBV6-5	TRBJ2-7	ASSYLKRGSRYEQY
TRBV5-6	TRBJ2-5	ASSIQQETQY
TRBV20-1	TRBJ2-7	SASGTSGSSSYEQY
TRBV2	TRBJ1-5	ASRIGQAANQPQH
TRBV29-1	TRBJ2-7	SVDVGGADEQY
TRBV6-2/TRBV6-3	TRBJ2-4	ASSAQNIQY
TRBV12-3/TRBV12-4	TRBJ1-6	ASSTGLTNSPLH
TRBV7-2	TRBJ2-4	ASSLYGDIQY
TRBV19	TRBJ1-5	ASSTANSNQPQH
TRBV6-5	TRBJ2-1	ASSYTGGVDNEQF
TRBV7-2	TRBJ2-5	ASSSQVSQTGETQY
TRBV7-2	TRBJ2-3	ASSPDPNTDTQY
TRBV29-1	TRBJ2-1	SVGIGGLAGIGGSYNEQF
TRBV28	TRBJ2-3	ASSSLPGLAGPTTDTQY
TRBV4-2	TRBJ1-3	ASSMAARGSGNTIY
TRBV18	TRBJ2-3	ASSLRGETDTQY
TRBV4-2	TRBJ1-6	ASSQGTNNSPLH
TRBV3-1	TRBJ2-3	ASSQVGRTDLY
TRBV5-6	TRBJ2-7	ASSQTTEQY
TRBV29-1	TRBJ2-7	SVVPFLAGEYEQY
TRBV24-1	TRBJ2-1	ATSDATARSYNEQF
TRBV6-1	TRBJ1-2	ASRMGQGTYGYT
TRBV28	TRBJ2-3	ASSPEGLGQGSIDTQY
TRBV28	TRBJ2-7	ASSLPPFGTVGSYEQY
TRBV20-1	TRBJ1-2	SARDRDRGPGYT
TRBV10-3	TRBJ2-7	AVGGSAYEQY
TRBV28	TRBJ2-1	ASSVGTLWGQF
TRBV20-1	TRBJ2-4	SARGPFLDRNIQY
TRBV27	TRBJ1-2	ASSLRDTPEVYGYT
TRBV5-1	TRBJ2-1	ASSSRGDNEQF
TRBV15	TRBJ2-7	ATSRGQGRSYEQY
TRBV7-2	TRBJ2-7	ASSLRAGEQY
TRBV7-2	TRBJ2-1	ASSLRSRGGNEQF
TRBV28	TRBJ2-7	ASSLLLAESYEQY
TRBV9	TRBJ2-7	ASSRGTGDIYEQY
TRBV27	TRBJ2-1	ASSFLSWGTGVSNEQF
TRBV3-1	TRBJ2-1	ASSPGLAGGSYNEQF
TRBV5-1	TRBJ2-2	ASSPRTGRNTGELF
TRBV7-9	TRBJ1-3	ASSLAGQRGNTIY
TRBV28	TRBJ2-5	ASSGIGGQETQY
TRBV9	TRBJ1-1	ASSLEGFMNTEAF
TRBV4-3	TRBJ2-1	ASSQLLGFHEQF
TRBV5-6	TRBJ2-3	ASSLVWDRGSDTQY
TRBV5-1	TRBJ1-4	ASSLAGTTGATNEKLF
TRBV4-3	TRBJ2-1	ASSHAGQGNYNEQF
TRBV7-8	TRBJ2-6	ASSRRQGSGANVLT